The 3 T cell receptor beta chains below come from one sample, sequenced in a study of T cell repertoires in cytomegalovirus infection. No cognate antigen is known for these TCRs. TCRdb re-called the reads through MiXCR, storing one row per CDR3 protein. The data contain hundreds of thousands of distinct CDR3 sequences, approximately 31% of them seen just once; the ten biggest clones take up roughly 12%. Sequencing was performed on cultured CD8+ T cells from PBMCs, taken from culture after CMV antigen stimulation. Receptor source: a human donor in good health (CMV status not recorded). Some clones in this sample may be carry-over from other donors' samples.

Only a few counts were recorded for this clonotype. V gene TRBV7-6 combines with J gene TRBJ1-2; D unclear. The CDR3 has 15 residues. Trimming stripped 2 bases from V and 1 base from J, with 11 bases between. The germline V gene has CDR1 SGHVS and CDR2 FNYEAQ. The CDR3 is CASSLNNGFNYGYTF. CDR3 bases: TGTGCCAGCAGCTTAAATAACGGATTTAACTATGGCTACACCTTC.

The chain links TRBV9 to TRBJ2-5; perhaps TRBD2 as D (6 bases). The germline gives CDR1 SGDLS, CDR2 YYNGEE. There are 15 residues in the CDR3. Trimming stripped 2 bases from V and 5 bases from J, with 16 bases between. CDR3 nucleotides: TGTGCCAGCAGCGTCGGGAGATCCGTTTACGAGACCCAGTACTTC. This sequence encodes CASSVGRSVYETQYF.

V is TRBV5-1 and J is TRBJ1-2, with D unresolved. Germline V lookup: CDR1 SGHRS, CDR2 YFSETQ. Trimming cost V 4 bases and J 4 bases, with 14 bases left between them. The CDR3 spans 14 residues. The CDR3 DNA reads TGCGCCAGCAGCACCCCGGATGTGAGCTATGGCTACACCTTC. Protein: CASSTPDVSYGYTF.